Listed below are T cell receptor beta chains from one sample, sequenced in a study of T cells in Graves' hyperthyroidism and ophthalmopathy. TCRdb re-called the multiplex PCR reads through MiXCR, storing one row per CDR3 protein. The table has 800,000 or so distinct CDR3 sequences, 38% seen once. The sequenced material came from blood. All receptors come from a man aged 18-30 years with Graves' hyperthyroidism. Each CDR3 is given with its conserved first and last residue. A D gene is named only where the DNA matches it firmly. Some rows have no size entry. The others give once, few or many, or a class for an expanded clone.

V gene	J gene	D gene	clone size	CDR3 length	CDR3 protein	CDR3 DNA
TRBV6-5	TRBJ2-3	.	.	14	CASSPRRGTDTQYF	TGTGCCAGCAGTCCCCGCAGGGGCACAGATACGCAGTATTTT
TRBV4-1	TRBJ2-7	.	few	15	CASSQGRQGWYEQYF	TGCGCCAGCAGCCAAGGCCGCCAGGGGTGGTACGAGCAGTACTTC
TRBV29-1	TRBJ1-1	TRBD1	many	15	CSVERTGGRRVEAFF	TGCAGCGTTGAAAGGACAGGGGGCCGTAGGGTTGAAGCTTTCTTT
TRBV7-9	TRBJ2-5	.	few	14	CASRRSGDQETQYF	TGTGCCAGCCGGAGGTCAGGGGACCAAGAGACCCAGTACTTC
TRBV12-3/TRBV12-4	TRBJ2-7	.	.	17	CASSGTAGMSISYEQYF	TGTGCCAGCAGTGGGACAGCGGGGATGTCTATATCCTACGAGCAGTACTTC
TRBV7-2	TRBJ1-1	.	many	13	CASSKGEGTEAFF	TGTGCCAGCAGTAAAGGGGAGGGTACTGAAGCTTTCTTT
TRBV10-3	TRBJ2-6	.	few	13	CAISEAGDNVLTF	TGTGCCATCAGTGAGGCTGGGGACAACGTCCTGACTTTC
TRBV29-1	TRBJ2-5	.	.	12	CSSAGRRETQYF	TGCAGCAGTGCGGGACGGCGAGAGACCCAGTACTTC
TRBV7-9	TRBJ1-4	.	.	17	CASSLGARKYRNEKLFF	TGTGCCAGCAGCTTAGGGGCCAGGAAATACCGGAATGAAAAACTGTTTTTT
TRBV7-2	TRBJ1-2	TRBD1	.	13	CASSDGTGRGYTF	TGTGCCAGCAGCGACGGGACAGGACGGGGCTACACCTTC
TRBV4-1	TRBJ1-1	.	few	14	CASSHIGGETEAFF	TGCGCCAGCAGCCATATCGGGGGTGAAACTGAAGCTTTCTTT
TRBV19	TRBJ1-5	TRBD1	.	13	CASATGRGPNQHF	TGTGCCAGTGCAACAGGGAGGGGGCCAAATCAGCATTTT
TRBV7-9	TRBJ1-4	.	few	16	CASSSPGRGGGEKLFF	TGTGCCAGCAGCTCTCCAGGCAGGGGCGGAGGTGAAAAACTGTTTTTT